This TCR beta chain emerged from a study of blood T cell repertoires in COVID-19. Overall study context: Spain, Italy and the United States supplied samples that represented acute and convalescent COVID-19. PBMCs, B-cell-depleted T cells, or T cells provided the cDNA or gDNA that made up the material.

This CDR3 is 13 amino acids long. Trimming stripped 3 bases from V and 9 bases from J, with 12 bases between. Germline CDR1 MDHEN, CDR2 SYDVKM. Original analysis: Amplified reference gene primers provided the basis for estimating nucleated cell counts. Measured with immunoSEQ multiplex PCR; TCRdb has only the in-frame clones, and not every one. The V and J calls and clone size come from that table; D and trimming were worked out from the DNA. The top ten clones hold about 12% of a sample with 100,000 or so clones, more than 65% of them seen once. The source material was peripheral blood. The rearrangement links TRBV28 to TRBJ1-5; D perhaps matches TRBD1 (6 bases). The TCR was taken from an older woman with acute or convalescent COVID-19. The CDR3, as DNA: TGTGCCAGCAGTTTCACAGGGTCGCGGCCCCAGCATTTT. It translates to CASSFTGSRPQHF.